A selection of T cell receptor beta chains follows, all from one sample in a study of OX40 agonist ivuxolimab in advanced cancers. Measured with immunoSEQ multiplex PCR; TCRdb has only the in-frame clones, and not every one. The top ten hold roughly 15% of the sample, which has approximately 24,000 clones, roughly 84% seen once. The sample consisted of CD4+ or CD8+ T cells sorted from blood, taken in a trial of the OX40 agonist ivuxolimab. All receptors come from an adult with an advanced solid tumor such as melanoma, head and neck, liver or kidney cancer. The CDR3 runs from the conserved cysteine through the conserved F or W. D genes are given only for firm matches. A clone size is listed for some rows: how often the clone was seen (once, few, many), or a class if it is expanded.

v_gene	d_gene	abundance	j_gene	CDR3aa	CDR3nt
TRBV30	TRBD2	NA	TRBJ2-7	CAWGRAYSYEQYF	TGTGCCTGGGGGAGGGCTTACTCCTACGAGCAGTACTTC
TRBV10-2	NA	NA	TRBJ2-7	CASSAPSRALSYEQYF	TGCGCCAGCAGTGCCCCCTCCCGGGCCCTCTCCTACGAGCAGTACTTC
TRBV29-1	NA	NA	TRBJ2-3	CSVGGGSTDTQYF	TGCAGCGTTGGGGGGGGCAGCACAGATACGCAGTATTTT
TRBV27	NA	NA	TRBJ1-4	CASSSYPVTPEKLFF	TGTGCCAGCAGTTCGTACCCTGTGACACCAGAAAAACTGTTTTTT
TRBV5-1	NA	few	TRBJ2-5	CASSFSGGQETQYF	TGCGCCAGCAGCTTTAGTGGGGGACAAGAGACCCAGTACTTC
TRBV5-6	NA	NA	TRBJ2-1	CASSATSPGLQFF	TGTGCCAGCAGCGCCACTTCTCCGGGACTGCAGTTCTTC
TRBV21-1	NA	NA	TRBJ1-5	CASSKGQGAPYSNQPQHF	TGTGCCAGCAGCAAGGGACAGGGGGCGCCCTATAGCAATCAGCCCCAGCATTTT
TRBV11-2	TRBD2	NA	TRBJ2-7	CASSSLLAGVSHEQYF	TGTGCCAGCAGCTCCCTACTAGCGGGAGTTTCGCACGAGCAGTACTTC
TRBV6-5	NA	NA	TRBJ2-7	CASSYSTLGYEQYF	TGTGCCAGCAGTTACTCGACCCTAGGCTACGAGCAGTACTTC
TRBV18	NA	NA	TRBJ2-7	CASSPTGLLMGEQYF	TGTGCCAGCTCACCTACGGGACTCCTGATGGGGGAGCAGTACTTC
TRBV19	NA	NA	TRBJ1-2	CASSIDLGYTF	TGTGCCAGTAGTATAGATCTTGGCTACACCTTC
TRBV19	NA	NA	TRBJ2-5	CASSIVRGARETQYF	TGTGCCAGTAGTATAGTCCGGGGGGCGCGGGAGACCCAGTACTTC
TRBV18	NA	NA	TRBJ2-2	CASSPGATGELFF	TGTGCCAGCTCACCGGGGGCTACCGGGGAGCTGTTTTTT
TRBV5-4	NA	NA	TRBJ1-1	CASSLDSGMNTEAFF	TGTGCCAGCAGCTTGGACTCCGGGATGAACACTGAAGCTTTCTTT
TRBV19	NA	NA	TRBJ1-4	CASSISNVPGEKLFF	TGTGCCAGTAGTATCTCTAATGTACCCGGCGAAAAACTGTTTTTT
TRBV5-1	NA	NA	TRBJ2-1	CASSWDSVSYNEQFF	TGCGCCAGCAGTTGGGACTCCGTCTCCTACAATGAGCAGTTCTTC
TRBV5-3	NA	few	TRBJ2-7	CARSFREMVHEQYF	TGTGCCAGAAGCTTCAGGGAAATGGTCCACGAGCAGTACTTC
TRBV11-3	NA	NA	TRBJ2-1	CASSPDGTYNEQFF	TGTGCCAGCAGCCCGGACGGCACCTACAATGAGCAGTTCTTC
TRBV10-3	TRBD1	NA	TRBJ1-4	CAIAPGGDEKLFF	TGTGCCATCGCCCCAGGGGGTGATGAAAAACTGTTTTTT
TRBV5-6	NA	NA	TRBJ2-2	CASSLAGPGELFF	TGTGCCAGCAGCTTGGCGGGACCCGGGGAGCTGTTTTTT
TRBV5-1	TRBD2	NA	TRBJ2-5	CASSLAGGGETQYF	TGCGCCAGCAGCTTGGCCGGCGGGGGAGAGACCCAGTACTTC
TRBV7-3	NA	NA	TRBJ1-6	CASSLTDNSPLHF	TGTGCCAGCAGCTTAACGGACAATTCACCCCTCCACTTT
TRBV11-2	TRBD2	NA	TRBJ2-7	CASSSESGSTYEQYF	TGTGCCAGCAGCTCGGAGAGCGGGAGTACCTACGAGCAGTACTTC
TRBV19	NA	once	TRBJ1-5	CASSQNGGAQPQHF	TGTGCCAGTAGTCAAAATGGGGGGGCCCAGCCCCAGCATTTT
TRBV6-6	TRBD2	NA	TRBJ2-7	CASTPGAGRSYEQYF	TGTGCCAGCACTCCAGGAGCGGGACGGTCCTACGAGCAGTACTTC
TRBV19	NA	NA	TRBJ1-6	CASSIGDISSYNSPLHF	TGTGCCAGTAGTATCGGCGATATTAGCTCCTATAATTCACCCCTCCACTTT
TRBV6-6	NA	NA	TRBJ1-1	CASSLRLRGTEAFF	TGTGCCAGCAGCCTAAGACTCAGGGGCACTGAAGCTTTCTTT
TRBV9	NA	NA	TRBJ2-5	CASSVGVAETIGTQYF	TGTGCCAGCAGCGTAGGGGTAGCGGAGACGATTGGGACCCAGTACTTC
TRBV9	NA	NA	TRBJ1-3	CASSATPSGNTIYF	TGTGCCAGCAGCGCCACCCCCTCTGGAAACACCATATATTTT
TRBV13	NA	NA	TRBJ2-1	CASNKGLYNEQFF	TGTGCCAGCAATAAGGGGCTCTACAATGAGCAGTTCTTC
TRBV4-1	TRBD1	once	TRBJ1-3	CASSQVDPRQGSGNTIYF	TGCGCCAGCAGCCAAGTCGACCCTCGACAGGGCTCTGGAAACACCATATATTTT
TRBV30	TRBD1	NA	TRBJ2-1	CAWSVSGQGAYNEQFF	TGTGCCTGGAGTGTGAGTGGACAGGGGGCCTACAATGAGCAGTTCTTC
TRBV16	NA	NA	TRBJ1-2	CASSRSSWNYGYTF	TGTGCCAGCAGCCGATCTTCGTGGAACTATGGCTACACCTTC
TRBV5-1	TRBD2	NA	TRBJ2-1	CASSLESAGGYNEQFF	TGCGCCAGCAGCCTAGAATCGGCGGGAGGCTACAATGAGCAGTTCTTC
TRBV5-6	TRBD1	NA	TRBJ2-3	CASSFSIGTGTGDTQYF	TGTGCCAGCAGCTTTTCGATCGGTACCGGGACAGGGGATACGCAGTATTTT
TRBV2	TRBD1	NA	TRBJ2-7	CASREDRSSYEQYF	TGTGCCAGCAGGGAGGACAGGAGCTCCTACGAGCAGTACTTC
TRBV7-2	NA	NA	TRBJ2-1	CASSPRLDNEQFF	TGTGCCAGCAGCCCTCGACTCGACAATGAGCAGTTCTTC
TRBV19	TRBD2	NA	TRBJ2-3	CAVGTSGAASTDTQYF	TGTGCCGTCGGGACTAGCGGGGCTGCTAGCACAGATACGCAGTATTTT
TRBV30	NA	NA	TRBJ2-7	CAWMAGSYEQYF	TGTGCCTGGATGGCGGGTTCCTACGAGCAGTACTTC